The TCR beta chain under discussion was sequenced for a study of human T cells and chemical hapten exposure. Looking at the study overall: Chiefly women, the patients showed alopecia areata, totalis or universalis. Overall study findings and caveats: Alopecia in all donors means immunity may differ from healthy individuals.

The library tagged each cDNA molecule with unique molecular identifiers. TCRdb independently ran MiXCR on the RACE reads; one entry per CDR3 protein. The sample lists 80,000 to 100,000 distinct CDR3 sequences, 9.6% occurring once. The time point: pre-sensitization, week 0. Described treatment: therapeutic diphenylcyclopropenone sensitization with weekly scalp DPC. CDR1 is LGHDT and CDR2 is YNNKEL in the germline V gene (reference sequence). This CDR3 has 15 amino acids. Note on this clonotype: What it binds is unknown. Relative to the germline gene, one junction end is altered; a read error may explain this.

The chain has TRBV3-1 and TRBJ1-1; D remains unclear. The material sequenced was whole blood, taken in connection with sensitization to the hapten diphenylcyclopropenone (DPC). The TCR comes from a middle-aged woman with alopecia areata. Some clones in this sample may be carry-over from other donors' samples. CDR3: CASGQHGGGNTEAFF. The CDR3, as DNA: TGTGCCAGCGGCCAACACGGAGGAGGTAACACTGAAGCTTTCTTT.